One and the same sample provided the 22 T cell receptor beta chains below, sequenced in a study of blood T cell repertoires in COVID-19. TCRdb keeps only in-frame clones here, not all; method: immunoSEQ multiplex PCR. The sample includes about 190,000 clones, 65% to 85% seen only once; the top ten take roughly 3.2%. The sample taken for sequencing was PBMCs or T cells enriched from blood (not recorded which). The receptors derive from a woman in her twenties or thirties who had recovered from COVID-19.

The chain has TRBV19 and TRBJ1-2; 10 positions agree with TRBD1. Per the germline V gene, CDR1 is LNHDA and CDR2 is SQIVND (reference sequence). CDR3 size: 15 residues. V shed 4 bases and J 0 bases; nucleotides not matched to a gene: 2. The CDR3 DNA sequence: TGTGCCAGTAGTACCGGACAGGGGGCTAACTATGGCTACACCTTC. It codes for CASSTGQGANYGYTF.

This clone appeared a single time. The chain is built from TRBV27 and TRBJ2-1, with 11 bases fitting TRBD2. The CDR3 totals 14 residues. V shed 4 bases, J shed 6 bases, and the junction held 2 bases outside the gene matches. From germline, CDR1 is MNHEY and CDR2 SMNVEV (reference sequence). The CDR3 spells CASSYSGGVNEQFF. The CDR3, as DNA: TGTGCCAGCAGTTATAGCGGGGGGGTCAATGAGCAGTTCTTC.

This chain links TRBV11-3 with TRBJ2-3, with TRBD2 matching over 7 bases. Germline lookup yields CDR1 SGHNT and CDR2 YENEEA. V shed 5 bases, J shed 1 base, and the junction held 6 bases outside the gene matches. CDR3 length equals 15 residues. CDR3 DNA sequence: TGTGCCAGCAGCCCTGGGGCGGGGGGCACAGATACGCAGTATTTT. This gives the protein CASSPGAGGTDTQYF.

The chain uses TRBV19 and TRBJ2-7, with TRBD2 identical over 11 bases. Germline CDR1 reads LNHDA; CDR2 reads SQIVND (reference sequence). The V gene end was trimmed by 5 bases and the J gene end by 3 bases; junction bases not matched to a gene: 18. The CDR3 contains 19 residues. The CDR3 reads CASSRNSGIRGTSGYEQYF. CDR3 DNA sequence: TGTGCCAGTAGTCGCAACTCAGGGATCAGAGGGACTAGCGGCTACGAGCAGTACTTC.

The rearrangement links TRBV9 to TRBJ2-1; 7 bases map to TRBD2. V was clipped by 4 bases and J by 2 bases; unmatched bases: 9. The CDR3 extends over 16 amino acids. CDR1 is SGDLS, CDR2 YYNGEE, per germline. The CDR3 bases are TGTGCCAGCAGCAAGCGCCTGAGCGGGACCTACAATGAGCAGTTCTTC. This codes for CASSKRLSGTYNEQFF.

This clone has just one count. This chain joins TRBV5-5 and TRBJ1-4; 8 bases match TRBD1. V gave up 6 bases and J gave up 7 bases; unmatched junction bases: 14. The CDR3 length is 16 residues. Germline CDR1 and CDR2: SGHKS and YYEKEE (reference sequence). Here the CDR3 reads CASTGQGRPYGEKLFF. The CDR3 bases are TGTGCCAGCACCGGACAGGGTAGGCCCTACGGTGAAAAACTGTTTTTT. The entire variable domain, with the rest obtained from reference TRBV5-5 and TRBJ1-4, is as follows: DAGVTQSPTHLIKTRGQQVTLRCSPISGHKSVSWYQQVLGQGPQFIFQYYEKEERGRGNFPDRFSARQFPNYSSELNVNALLLGDSALYLCASTGQGRPYGEKLFFGSGTQLSVL.

This chain uses TRBV19 with TRBJ1-1; D is perhaps TRBD1 (5 bases). The V and J ends lost 5 bases and 3 bases respectively, with 13 bases between them. The germline V gene encodes CDR1 LNHDA and CDR2 SQIVND (reference sequence). CDR3 length: 14 amino acids. CDR3 in amino acids: CASSLKGVYTEAFF. CDR3 nucleotide sequence: TGTGCCAGTAGTTTAAAAGGGGTGTACACTGAAGCTTTCTTT.

J is TRBJ1-1 and V is TRBV25-1; 9 bases line up with TRBD1. The junction had 9 bases not matched to a gene; V was cut back by 1 base and J by 6 bases. The CDR3 is 16 residues long. Germline CDR1 MGHDK, CDR2 SYGVNS. CDR3 region: CASSEFRTGVDSEAFF. For the CDR3, the DNA is TGTGCCAGCAGTGAATTCCGGACAGGGGTTGACTCTGAAGCTTTCTTT.

The chain recombines TRBV3-1 (or the pseudogene TRBV3-2) with TRBJ2-2; 7 bases are a match to TRBD1. V lost 0 bases, J lost 3 bases, and 4 bases stayed unmatched. The CDR3 totals 16 residues. Germline V lookup: CDR1 LGHDT, CDR2 YNNKEL (reference sequence). Here the CDR3 reads CASSQEGGFHTGELFF. CDR3 coding DNA: TGTGCCAGCAGCCAAGAAGGGGGCTTTCACACCGGGGAGCTGTTTTTT.

The chain employs TRBV7-9 and TRBJ1-1, with 8 bases aligning to TRBD1. V shed 2 bases and J 2 bases; nucleotides not matched to a gene: 1. The CDR3 is 14 amino acids. Per germline, CDR1 SEHNR and CDR2 FQNEAQ (reference sequence). CDR3: CASSLQGANTEAFF. CDR3 sequence (DNA): TGTGCCAGCAGCTTACAGGGGGCTAACACTGAAGCTTTCTTT.

The chain is built from TRBV9 and TRBJ2-5, with a possible D match to TRBD2 (7 bases). The CDR3 covers 13 residues. Germline V gives CDR1 SGDLS, CDR2 YYNGEE. Trimming took 3 bases from V and 4 from J, leaving 10 bases between them. As DNA, the CDR3 is TGTGCCAGCAGCGAGAGGGGGGGAGAGACCCAGTACTTC. It translates to CASSERGGETQYF.

V is TRBV28 and J is TRBJ2-3, with D possibly being TRBD2 (6 bases). Trimming cost V 6 bases and J 2 bases, with 18 bases left between them. Germline V gene sequence: CDR1 MDHEN, CDR2 SYDVKM. The CDR3 runs to 16 residues. CDR3 coding DNA: TGTGCCAGCAGGAGCAGAGGGACTTTTTACACAGATACGCAGTATTTT. This gives the protein CASRSRGTFYTDTQYF. Full variable domain (missing parts from reference TRBV28 and TRBJ2-3): DVKVTQSSRYLVKRTGEKVFLECVQDMDHENMFWYRQDPGLGLRLIYFSYDVKMKEKGDIPEGYSVSREKKERFSLILESASTNQTSMYLCASRSRGTFYTDTQYFGPGTRLTVL.

The chain links TRBV7-8 to TRBJ2-1, with a weak D call TRBD2 (6 bases). CDR3 size: 15 residues. Germline V gene lookup returns CDR1 SGHVS and CDR2 FQNEAQ. Trimming pared 6 bases from V and 8 bases from J, leaving 20 bases between. In nucleotides, the CDR3 is TGTGCCAGCAGGGGGCGGGGCAGTAGCGTGGATGAGCAGTTCTTC. Its protein product is CASRGRGSSVDEQFF.

This sequence joins TRBV6-4 and TRBJ1-1; D unresolved. Per the germline V gene, CDR1 is MRHNA and CDR2 is SNTAGT. Between the trimmed V and J ends, which lost 6 bases and 0 bases, there was a span of 8 bases. The CDR3 loop spans 13 amino acids. CDR3 nucleotide sequence: TGTGCCAGCAGCCGAGAGTTGAACACTGAAGCTTTCTTT. This gives the protein CASSRELNTEAFF.

V usage is TRBV28 and J usage is TRBJ2-3, with 11 bases lining up with TRBD2. Germline V gene sequence: CDR1 MDHEN, CDR2 SYDVKM. The CDR3 has 15 amino acids. Losses at the gene ends were 6 bases for V and 6 bases for J; bases not matched to a gene: 8. CDR3 sequence (DNA): TGTGCCAGCAGCATTACTAGCGGGGGAGGTGATACGCAGTATTTT. Amino acids: CASSITSGGGDTQYF.

This chain connects TRBV6-5 to TRBJ1-1; the D is unclear. The V gene lost 5 bases and the J gene lost 0 bases, with 10 bases spanning the gap. Germline lookup yields CDR1 MNHEY and CDR2 SVGAGI. The CDR3 loop spans 14 amino acids. The CDR3 sequence: CASSPLGVNTEAFF. The CDR3 nucleotides are TGTGCCAGCAGTCCTCTCGGAGTGAACACTGAAGCTTTCTTT.

This clone was counted a few times. The chain uses TRBV11-2 and TRBJ1-4; D possibly corresponds to TRBD1 (6 bases). Trimming cost V 3 bases and J 7 bases, with 12 bases left between them. The germline V gene has CDR1 SGHAT and CDR2 FQNNGV. CDR3 length: 14 amino acids. CDR3 sequence reads: CASSFGGQGEKLFF. CDR3 sequence (DNA): TGTGCCAGCAGCTTCGGGGGGCAAGGTGAAAAACTGTTTTTT.

The table lists this clone with a count of one. V is TRBV7-9 and J is TRBJ1-1; D not certain. Germline CDR1 is SEHNR and CDR2 is FQNEAQ (reference sequence). The length of the CDR3 is 18 residues. Trimming stripped 1 base from V and 2 bases from J, with 20 bases between. The CDR3 region has the DNA TGTGCCAGCAGCTTAGTGGGTCTGACATCCCAGATTAACACTGAAGCTTTCTTT. This translates into CASSLVGLTSQINTEAFF.

The chain uses TRBV27 and TRBJ1-6; no clear D. Germline V CDR1 and CDR2: MNHEY, SMNVEV (reference sequence). The CDR3 is made up of 16 amino acids. V dropped 5 bases and J dropped 6 bases, with 17 bases sitting between them. The CDR3 region has the DNA TGTGCCAGCAGTCCTACCGGGCCGCGGGCTAATTCACCCCTCCACTTT. This sequence encodes CASSPTGPRANSPLHF.

With respect to this clone: A read error is possible here, since a much larger clone lies one base away. The J gene is TRBJ1-2, the V gene TRBV7-2; D is uncertain. This CDR3 has 13 residues. V was trimmed by 1 base and J by 1 base, leaving 4 bases between them. Germline CDR1 and CDR2: SGHTA and FQGNSA. The CDR3: CASSLDSNYGYTF. CDR3 nucleotide sequence: TGTGCCAGCAGCTTAGACAGTAACTATGGCTACACCTTC.

V gene TRBV14 combines with J gene TRBJ1-2; D call uncertain. V gave up 4 bases and J gave up 6 bases, with 9 bases separating them. In germline, CDR1 is SGHDN, CDR2 FVKESK. The CDR3 spans 12 residues. Here the CDR3 reads CASSPSQDGYTF. DNA of the CDR3: TGTGCCAGCAGCCCCTCCCAGGATGGCTACACCTTC.

This clone was detected only a few times. The V call is TRBV19, the J call TRBJ2-1; tentative D call: TRBD1 (5 bases). CDR3 length: 12 residues. The germline gives CDR1 LNHDA, CDR2 SQIVND (reference sequence). Trimming removed 8 bases at V and 4 bases at J, with 9 bases between. CDR3 amino acids: CASDDRYNEQFF. The DNA of the CDR3 is TGTGCCAGTGACGACAGATACAATGAGCAGTTCTTC.